The 20 T cell receptor beta chains reported below all come from one sample, sequenced in a study of T-cell memory formation after mild COVID-19. TCRdb recomputed calls from the 5' RACE reads with MiXCR, one row per CDR3 protein. The repertoire has 250,000 to 300,000 distinct CDR3 sequences, about 17% of them found once; the top ten carry more than 20%. The specimen sequenced was PBMCs or a T cell subset sorted from them (not recorded which). These receptor sequences come from a man in his late teens or twenties who had mild COVID-19 (a few samples of this study predate the infection). Cell type and time point are not known.

The chain has TRBV7-2 and TRBJ2-7; D is perhaps TRBD1 (5 bases). Trimming cost V 2 bases and J 2 bases, with 7 bases left between them. The germline CDR1 and CDR2 sequences are SGHTA and FQGNSA. The CDR3 spans 13 residues. CDR3 DNA sequence: TGTGCCAGCAGCTTAACGACAGCCTACGAGCAGTACGTC. It translates to CASSLTTAYEQYV.

The rearrangement uses TRBV5-1 and TRBJ1-1; D call uncertain. From germline, CDR1 is SGHRS and CDR2 YFSETQ. Trimming took 4 bases from V and 0 from J, leaving 19 bases between them. The CDR3 totals 17 residues. The CDR3 DNA reads as TGCGCCAGCAGCACCGCCTCGGCCAACGGGATGAACACTGAAGCTTTCTTT. As protein: CASSTASANGMNTEAFF.

A few counts support this clonotype. J is TRBJ2-4 and V is TRBV30; D is possibly TRBD1 (7 bases). The CDR3 is made up of 13 amino acids. With 8 bases removed from V and 1 base from J, the gap between germline ends came to 12 bases. The germline V gene has CDR1 GTSNPN and CDR2 SVGIG (reference sequence). CDR3 sequence (DNA): TGTGCCATGGAGGGGGCGGCCAAAAACATTCAGTACTTC. Translation gives CAMEGAAKNIQYF.

In its sample, this clonotype was seen a few times. The chain recombines TRBV12-3 or TRBV12-4 with TRBJ1-6; D is unclear. CDR3 length: 14 amino acids. V was trimmed by 1 base and J by 8 bases, leaving 9 bases between them. The chain's CDR3 is CASSLGGDHSPLHF. The CDR3 region has the DNA TGTGCCAGCAGTTTAGGGGGAGATCATTCACCCCTCCACTTT.

V gene TRBV12-3 or TRBV12-4 combines with J gene TRBJ2-2; maybe TRBD2 (6 bases). This CDR3 is built from 16 residues. V shed 8 bases and J shed 0 bases, with 16 bases lying between them. The CDR3 coding sequence is TGTGCCAGCCGAAGGGGAAGACTAGCGAACACCGGGGAGCTGTTTTTT. It is translated as CASRRGRLANTGELFF.

The V call is TRBV18, the J call TRBJ2-1; D possibly corresponds to TRBD2 (6 bases). Germline V gene sequence: CDR1 KGHSH, CDR2 LQKENI. The ends were cut back, 2 bases at V and 5 bases at J, with 25 bases in the middle. The CDR3 length is 19 residues. The CDR3 region has the DNA TGTGCCAGCTCACCAACGGGGCCACCCGGGGAGGAGGCGGACAATGAGCAGTTCTTC. This codes for CASSPTGPPGEEADNEQFF.

The chain joins TRBV7-6 to TRBJ2-5; D possibly corresponds to TRBD2 (6 bases). This CDR3 contains 16 residues. Germline loops: CDR1 SGHVS, CDR2 FNYEAQ. V lost 3 bases to trimming and J lost 5 bases, with 19 bases between them. Written as DNA, the CDR3 is TGTGCCAGCAGCTTCACCACCCCTCAGGAGGGGGAGACCCAGTACTTC. Its protein product is CASSFTTPQEGETQYF.

The gene calls are TRBV29-1 and TRBJ2-3, with D unresolved. The CDR3 contains 12 residues. Trimming pared 3 bases from V and 0 bases from J, leaving 4 bases between. Germline V gene lookup returns CDR1 SQVTM and CDR2 ANQGSEA. The CDR3 DNA is TGCAGCGTTGAGCCGAGCACAGATACGCAGTATTTT. Translating it yields CSVEPSTDTQYF.

This clonotype turned up a few times. V and J are TRBV10-3 and TRBJ1-2; the D is unclear. Trimming shortened V by 6 bases and J by 8 bases, and 10 bases separated the two germline ends. The germline gives CDR1 ENHRY, CDR2 SYGVKD. The CDR3 is 11 amino acids. The CDR3 sequence is CAIRKEEGYTF. CDR3 coding DNA: TGTGCCATCAGGAAAGAAGAAGGCTACACCTTC.

The chain recombines TRBV20-1 with TRBJ2-1; 7 positions agree with TRBD2. CDR1 DFQATT and CDR2 SNEGSKA come from the germline V gene (reference sequence). Trimming cost V 1 base and J 4 bases; bases outside gene matches: 16. This CDR3 has 18 residues. In DNA form, the CDR3 reads TGCAGTGCTAGAGCGCCCGTAGACGAGCGGGGAACTTACAATGAGCAGTTCTTC. The encoded protein is CSARAPVDERGTYNEQFF.

This chain links TRBV10-3 with TRBJ1-5; D possibly corresponds to TRBD1 (6 bases). From germline, CDR1 is ENHRY and CDR2 SYGVKD. The V gene lost 3 bases and the J gene lost 2 bases, with 11 bases spanning the gap. The CDR3 is 15 amino acids. The CDR3 region is CAISDSGAGNQPQHF. The CDR3, as DNA: TGTGCCATCAGTGATTCGGGGGCCGGCAATCAGCCCCAGCATTTT.

This clonotype has a count of ten or more. The genes are TRBV4-1 and TRBJ1-5; D remains ambiguous. The CDR3 length is 17 residues. V lost 0 bases and J 1 base, leaving 13 bases between the germline ends. Germline V lookup: CDR1 MGHRA, CDR2 YSYEKL. For the CDR3, the DNA is TGCGCCAGCAGCCAAGATCCCGGCGTAAGGAGCAATCAGCCCCAGCATTTT. It is translated as CASSQDPGVRSNQPQHF.

The rearrangement uses TRBV9 and TRBJ2-4; 9 bases match TRBD1. The CDR3 contains 16 residues. V lost 3 bases and J lost 2; bases outside the gene matches: 6. CDR1 and CDR2 from the germline V gene are SGDLS and YYNGEE. This CDR3 reads CASSGTGTGSKNIQYF. In DNA, the CDR3 is TGTGCCAGCAGCGGAACCGGGACAGGGTCCAAAAACATTCAGTACTTC.

This clonotype was observed many times. The genes are TRBV7-2 and TRBJ2-1; 10 bases agree with TRBD2. The CDR3 spans 15 residues. The germline V gene has CDR1 SGHTA and CDR2 FQGNSA. The junction had 5 bases not matched to a gene; V was cut back by 6 bases and J by 3 bases. The CDR3 sequence: CASRGSSGSYNEQFF. CDR3 DNA: TGTGCCAGCAGGGGATCTAGCGGGAGCTACAATGAGCAGTTCTTC.

The genes are TRBV12-3 or TRBV12-4 and TRBJ1-2, with TRBD1 matching over 11 bases. V trimming: 3 bases; J trimming: 6 bases; junction bases outside the gene matches: 3. The CDR3 is 14 amino acids. The CDR3 nucleotides read TGTGCCAGCAGTTTGGACAGGGGGCTTAATGGCTACACCTTC. This translates into CASSLDRGLNGYTF.

This chain joins TRBV5-1 and TRBJ1-2; 7 nucleotides align to TRBD1. The CDR3 has 15 amino acids. Unmatched junction bases numbered 9, after V lost 4 bases and J lost 3 bases. Germline V gene sequence: CDR1 SGHRS, CDR2 YFSETQ. CDR3 loop: CASSNRDSQYYGYTF. In DNA form, the CDR3 reads TGCGCCAGCAGCAACCGGGACAGCCAATACTATGGCTACACCTTC.

This clonotype came up a few times. The genes are TRBV20-1 and TRBJ1-5; possibly TRBD1 for D (5 bases). The CDR3 has 13 amino acids. With 0 bases removed from V and 6 bases from J, the gap between germline ends came to 9 bases. CDR1 is DFQATT and CDR2 is SNEGSKA in the germline V gene (reference sequence). The CDR3, as DNA: TGCAGTGCTAGAGATCCTCAGGGTCAGCCCCAGCATTTT. Its protein is CSARDPQGQPQHF.

This chain connects TRBV18 to TRBJ2-1, with 9 bases aligning to TRBD2. Germline CDR1 and CDR2: KGHSH and LQKENI. This CDR3 is built from 15 residues. After removal of 3 bases from V and 2 bases from J, the junction contained 2 bases not matched to a gene. The DNA of the CDR3 is TGTGCCAGCTCACCGGGCGGGGGGGCCTACAATGAGCAGTTCTTC. Protein sequence: CASSPGGGAYNEQFF.

This clonotype was detected a few times. The chain combines TRBV20-1 with TRBJ2-3; D might be TRBD2 (5 bases). V gave up 3 bases and J gave up 4 bases, with 14 bases separating them. The germline CDR1 and CDR2 sequences are DFQATT and SNEGSKA (reference sequence). The CDR3 loop spans 14 amino acids. CDR3 sequence reads: CSARSGKGADTQYF. CDR3 DNA sequence: TGCAGTGCTAGGTCGGGGAAGGGCGCAGATACGCAGTATTTT.

The gene calls are TRBV24-1 and TRBJ2-5; D gene uncertain. Germline-derived CDR1 and CDR2 are KGHDR and SFDVKD. V shed 4 bases and J shed 0 bases, with 11 bases lying between them. The CDR3 has 15 residues. The CDR3 nucleotides are TGTGCCACCAGTGACCGCGGTGGGTACCAAGAGACCCAGTACTTC. This codes for CATSDRGGYQETQYF.